These 13 T cell receptor beta chains were sequenced from one sample in a study of CD8 T cells in ankylosing spondylitis. Findings and caveats of the study: Roughly eight highly homologous variants made up a TCR beta motif, and this motif appeared characteristic of ankylosing spondylitis blood.

These receptors have no known antigen. TCRdb reprocessed the 5' RACE reads via MiXCR and lists one record per CDR3 protein. The sample includes around 890,000 distinct CDR3 sequences, about 10% of them seen just once. Sequenced sample: blood, either unsorted or a sorted T cell fraction (not recorded which). Receptors were obtained from a male donor with ankylosing spondylitis.

This clonotype was recorded a few times. V usage is TRBV20-1 and J usage is TRBJ2-3; TRBD2 might be the D (6 bases). V was trimmed by 1 base and J by 2 bases, leaving 13 bases between them. Germline CDR1 is DFQATT and CDR2 is SNEGSKA (reference sequence). The CDR3 has 15 amino acids. DNA for the CDR3: TGCAGTGCTAGAGTGTATGCGGGACCCACAGATACGCAGTATTTT. Translating gives CSARVYAGPTDTQYF.

This chain joins TRBV28 and TRBJ2-5; the match to TRBD1 covers 10 bases. CDR1 MDHEN and CDR2 SYDVKM come from the germline V gene. J gave up 5 bases and V 6 bases, and 12 bases lay outside the gene matches. CDR3 size: 16 residues. The CDR3 loop reads CASSQGAGTGVETQYF. DNA for the CDR3: TGTGCCAGCAGCCAAGGTGCCGGGACAGGGGTTGAGACCCAGTACTTC.

This clonotype was detected a few times. The V and J genes are TRBV6-5 and TRBJ2-1; D unresolved. The germline V and J ends were trimmed by 4 bases and 4 bases, with 14 bases remaining between them. CDR1 MNHEY and CDR2 SVGAGI come from the germline V gene. This CDR3 is built from 15 residues. The CDR3 DNA reads TGTGCCAGCAGTTGGGCCTGGGCCTTATACAATGAGCAGTTCTTC. Its protein product is CASSWAWALYNEQFF.

The rearrangement links TRBV15 to TRBJ1-1; the D is unclear. CDR3 length: 13 amino acids. V was shortened by 11 bases and J by 5 bases, with 18 bases between the two germline ends. Germline CDR1 reads LNHNV; CDR2 reads YYDKDF (reference sequence). CDR3 sequence (DNA): TGTGCCGCGGTTGGGGTGGGTGGTACTGAAGCTTTCTTT. Residues: CAAVGVGGTEAFF.

This chain connects TRBV5-1 to TRBJ2-1, with TRBD1 identical over 7 bases. With V trimmed by 0 bases and J by 9 bases, 3 bases remained unmatched. There are 13 residues in the CDR3. Germline CDR1 reads SGHRS; CDR2 reads YFSETQ. Written as DNA, the CDR3 is TGCGCCAGCAGCTTGGTCGGACAGGTTGAGCAGTTCTTC. It is translated as CASSLVGQVEQFF.

This clonotype came up a few times. V and J are TRBV20-1 and TRBJ1-4, with TRBD1 as a possible D gene (5 bases). Trimming took 0 bases from V and 4 from J, leaving 12 bases between them. This CDR3 spans 15 amino acids. Per germline, CDR1 DFQATT and CDR2 SNEGSKA (reference sequence). CDR3 nucleotide sequence: TGCAGTGCTAGAGAAAACCAGGGAAATAATGAAAAACTGTTTTTT. Amino acid sequence: CSARENQGNNEKLFF.

At least ten counts were recorded for this clonotype. This rearrangement joins TRBV29-1 to TRBJ2-3; 9 nucleotides match TRBD2. The J segment lost 1 base and the V segment lost 3 bases, leaving 8 bases of the junction unmatched. This CDR3 is built from 16 residues. From germline, CDR1 is SQVTM and CDR2 ANQGSEA. Written as DNA, the CDR3 is TGCAGCGTTGACACGGCTAGCGGGATCGGCACAGATACGCAGTATTTT. This encodes CSVDTASGIGTDTQYF.

This clonotype has a count of ten or more. This chain uses TRBV20-1 with TRBJ1-4, with TRBD1 matching over 7 bases. Germline V gene lookup returns CDR1 DFQATT and CDR2 SNEGSKA (reference sequence). The CDR3 consists of 13 residues. The junction had 5 bases not matched to a gene; V was cut back by 3 bases and J by 7 bases. CDR3 sequence reads: CSASRGGIEKLFF. The CDR3 nucleotides read TGCAGTGCTAGCAGGGGGGGGATTGAAAAACTGTTTTTT.

The rearrangement links TRBV27 to TRBJ1-6, with 8 bases lining up with TRBD1. With 6 bases clipped from V and 12 bases from J, the junction kept 7 bases outside the gene matches. This CDR3 spans 13 amino acids. Germline values: CDR1 MNHEY, CDR2 SMNVEV (reference sequence). CDR3 sequence: CASSRQGTRPLHF. The CDR3 DNA reads TGTGCCAGCAGCCGACAGGGGACCCGACCCCTCCACTTT.

CDR3: CASSTLNQQFF. CDR3 nucleotide sequence: TGCGCCAGCTCCACTCTAAATCAGCAGTTCTTC. The gene calls are TRBV5-1 and TRBJ2-1; unclear D gene. CDR3 length: 11 amino acids. The germline CDR1 and CDR2 sequences are SGHRS and YFSETQ. V lost 7 bases and J 11 bases, leaving 13 bases between the germline ends.

This clonotype was picked up a small number of times. The V call is TRBV20-1, the J call TRBJ1-1; D gene ambiguous. Deletions cut 3 bases from V and 1 base from J, with 12 bases between. Germline assignment: CDR1 DFQATT and CDR2 SNEGSKA (reference sequence). The CDR3 totals 14 residues. The CDR3 loop is CSARFGSRNTEAFF. In DNA form, the CDR3 reads TGCAGTGCTAGGTTTGGGTCGCGGAACACTGAAGCTTTCTTT.

This clonotype was recorded once. The V gene is TRBV20-1, the J gene TRBJ2-3; D may be TRBD2 (6 bases). Germline V gene data show CDR1 as DFQATT and CDR2 as SNEGSKA (reference sequence). The CDR3 length is 19 residues. V was shortened by 6 bases and J by 2 bases, with 30 bases between the two germline ends. In DNA, the CDR3 is TGCAGTGCCGGCGAAGCGGGCAGAAAGTACGTGGGGTTCACAGATACGCAGTATTTT. Translating it yields CSAGEAGRKYVGFTDTQYF.

This clonotype has a handful of counts. This rearrangement joins TRBV7-2 to TRBJ2-2; 9 nucleotides match TRBD1. V was clipped by 5 bases and J by 4 bases; unmatched bases: 5. Germline loops: CDR1 SGHTA, CDR2 FQGNSA. The length of the CDR3 is 15 residues. CDR3 protein: CASSTGQGSTGELFF. As DNA, the CDR3 is TGTGCCAGCAGCACAGGACAGGGGAGCACCGGGGAGCTGTTTTTT. The variable domain in full, completed from reference TRBV7-2 and TRBJ2-2, reads GAGVSQSPSNKVTEKGKDVELRCDPISGHTALYWYRQSLGQGLEFLIYFQGNSAPDKSGLPSDRFSAERTGGSVSTLTIQRTQQEDSAVYLCASSTGQGSTGELFFGEGSRLTVL.